This T cell receptor beta chain emerged from a study of blood T cells in healthy people across ages. Together with a sample-barcoded 5' primer, a J-beta primer mix was included in a second PCR lasting about 6 to 11 cycles. Each TCR beta cDNA got a 12-nucleotide random molecular identifier. TCRdb processed the 5' RACE reads anew with MiXCR; each CDR3 protein has one entry. Here the sample spans some 1.5 million distinct CDR3 sequences, roughly 43% being singletons. Trimming at V came to 6 bases and at J to 3 bases, leaving 14 bases not matched to a gene. The CDR3 runs to 18 residues. Germline V gives CDR1 DFQATT, CDR2 SNEGSKA (reference sequence).

The receptor's source is a woman under 30 in good health. The sequencing sample was made of blood. The J gene is TRBJ2-1, the V gene TRBV20-1; 13 bases line up with TRBD2. CDR3 in DNA: TGCAGTGCACACAACCGGCGGACTAGCGGGGGACTCTACAATGAGCAGTTCTTC. This codes for CSAHNRRTSGGLYNEQFF.